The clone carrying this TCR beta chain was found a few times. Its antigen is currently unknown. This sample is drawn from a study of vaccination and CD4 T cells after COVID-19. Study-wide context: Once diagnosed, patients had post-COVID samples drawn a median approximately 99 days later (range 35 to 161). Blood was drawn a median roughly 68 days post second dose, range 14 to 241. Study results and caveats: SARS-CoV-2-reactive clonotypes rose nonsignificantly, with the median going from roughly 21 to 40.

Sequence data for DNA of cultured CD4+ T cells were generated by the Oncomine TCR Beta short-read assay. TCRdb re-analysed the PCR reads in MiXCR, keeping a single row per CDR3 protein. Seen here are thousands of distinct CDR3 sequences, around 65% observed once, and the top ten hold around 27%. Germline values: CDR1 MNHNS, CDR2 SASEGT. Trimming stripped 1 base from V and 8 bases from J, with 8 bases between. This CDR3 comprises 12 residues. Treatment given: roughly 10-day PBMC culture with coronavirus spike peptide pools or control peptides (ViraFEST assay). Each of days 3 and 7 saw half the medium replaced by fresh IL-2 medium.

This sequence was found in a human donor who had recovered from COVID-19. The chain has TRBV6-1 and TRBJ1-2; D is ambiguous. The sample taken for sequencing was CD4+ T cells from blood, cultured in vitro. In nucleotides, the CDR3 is TGTGCCAGCAGTGAAGGGCCAGGAGGCTACACCTTC. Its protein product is CASSEGPGGYTF.